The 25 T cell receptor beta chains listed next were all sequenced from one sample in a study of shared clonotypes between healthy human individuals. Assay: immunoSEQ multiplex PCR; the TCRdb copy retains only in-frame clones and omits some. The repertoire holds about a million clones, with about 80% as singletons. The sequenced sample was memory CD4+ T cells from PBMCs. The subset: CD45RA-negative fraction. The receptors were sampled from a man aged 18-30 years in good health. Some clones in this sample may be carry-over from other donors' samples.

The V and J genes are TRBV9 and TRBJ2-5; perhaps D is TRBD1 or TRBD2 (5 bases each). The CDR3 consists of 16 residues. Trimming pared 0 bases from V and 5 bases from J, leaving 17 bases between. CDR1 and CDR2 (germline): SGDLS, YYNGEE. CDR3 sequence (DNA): TGTGCCAGCAGCGTAGCCCCCGCAGGGACGGGGGAGACCCAGTACTTC. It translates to CASSVAPAGTGETQYF.

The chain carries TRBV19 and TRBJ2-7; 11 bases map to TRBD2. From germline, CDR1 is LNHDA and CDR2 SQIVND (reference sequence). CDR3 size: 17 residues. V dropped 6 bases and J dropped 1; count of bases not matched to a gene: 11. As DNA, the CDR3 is TGTGCCAGTAGCAGAGGGGGACTAGCGGTCCCATCCTACGAGCAGTACTTC. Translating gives CASSRGGLAVPSYEQYF.

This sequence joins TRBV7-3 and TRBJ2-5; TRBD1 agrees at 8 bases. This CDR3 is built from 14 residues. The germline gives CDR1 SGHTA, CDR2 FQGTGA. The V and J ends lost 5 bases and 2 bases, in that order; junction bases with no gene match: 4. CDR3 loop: CASSPTGEQETQYF. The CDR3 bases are TGTGCCAGCAGCCCGACAGGGGAGCAAGAGACCCAGTACTTC.

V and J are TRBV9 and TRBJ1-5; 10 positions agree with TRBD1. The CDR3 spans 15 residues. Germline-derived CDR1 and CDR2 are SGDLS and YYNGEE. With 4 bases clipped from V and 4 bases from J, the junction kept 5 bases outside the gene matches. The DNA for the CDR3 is TGTGCCAGCAGCCCGGGGACAGGGGCAAATCAGCCCCAGCATTTT. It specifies CASSPGTGANQPQHF.

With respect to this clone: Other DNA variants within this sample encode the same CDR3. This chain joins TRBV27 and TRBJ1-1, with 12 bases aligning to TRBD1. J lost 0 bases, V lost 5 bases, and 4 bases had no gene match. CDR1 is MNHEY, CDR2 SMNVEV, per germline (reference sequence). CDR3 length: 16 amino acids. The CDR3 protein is CASSPGTGGMNTEAFF. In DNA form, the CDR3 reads TGTGCCAGCAGTCCCGGGACAGGGGGCATGAACACTGAAGCTTTCTTT.

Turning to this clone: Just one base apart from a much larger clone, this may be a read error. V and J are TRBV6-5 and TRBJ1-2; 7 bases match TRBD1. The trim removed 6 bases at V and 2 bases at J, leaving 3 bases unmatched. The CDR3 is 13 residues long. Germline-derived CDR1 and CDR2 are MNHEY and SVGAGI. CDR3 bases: TGTGCCAGCAGCACGACAGGGAACTATGGCTACACCTTC. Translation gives CASSTTGNYGYTF.

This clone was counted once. The CDR3 loop reads CASSLTRGGELFF. The CDR3 DNA follows: TGTGCCAGCAGCTTGACCCGCGGCGGGGAGCTGTTTTTT. J is TRBJ2-2 and V is TRBV11-1; D is uncertain. The CDR3 runs to 13 residues. The V gene lost 3 bases and the J gene lost 7 bases, with 9 bases spanning the gap. From germline, CDR1 is SGHAT and CDR2 FQDESV (reference sequence).

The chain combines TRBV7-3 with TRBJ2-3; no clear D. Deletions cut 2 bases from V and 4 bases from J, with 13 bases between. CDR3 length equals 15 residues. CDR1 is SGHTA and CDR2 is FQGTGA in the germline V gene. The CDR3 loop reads CASSLGPRGADTQYF. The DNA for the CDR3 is TGTGCCAGCAGCTTAGGTCCTCGAGGTGCAGATACGCAGTATTTT.

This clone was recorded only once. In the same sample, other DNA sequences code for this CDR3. CDR3 amino acids: CAISTESGNTIYF. CDR3 nucleotides: TGTGCCATCAGTACAGAGTCTGGAAACACCATATATTTT. V is TRBV10-3 and J is TRBJ1-3; D is undetermined. This CDR3 is 13 amino acids long. Between the trimmed V and J ends, which lost 5 bases and 1 base, there was a span of 6 bases. Per germline, CDR1 ENHRY and CDR2 SYGVKD.

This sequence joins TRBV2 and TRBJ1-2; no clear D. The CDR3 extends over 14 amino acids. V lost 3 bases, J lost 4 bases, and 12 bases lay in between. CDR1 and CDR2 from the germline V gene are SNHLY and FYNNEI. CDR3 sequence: CASSEVDSSYGYTF. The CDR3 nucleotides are TGTGCCAGCAGTGAGGTGGATTCTTCCTATGGCTACACCTTC.

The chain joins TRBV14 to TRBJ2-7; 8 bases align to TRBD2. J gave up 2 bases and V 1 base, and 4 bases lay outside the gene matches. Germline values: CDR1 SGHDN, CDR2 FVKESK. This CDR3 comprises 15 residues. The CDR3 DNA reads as TGTGCCAGCAGCCAAGCCGGGACTAGGACCTACGAGCAGTACTTC. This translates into CASSQAGTRTYEQYF.

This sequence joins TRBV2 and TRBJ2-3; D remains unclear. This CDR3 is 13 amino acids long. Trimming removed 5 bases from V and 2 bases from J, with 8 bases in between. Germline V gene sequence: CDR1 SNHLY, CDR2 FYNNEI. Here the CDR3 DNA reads TGTGCCAGCAGTCCCGGCGTCACAGATACGCAGTATTTT. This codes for CASSPGVTDTQYF.

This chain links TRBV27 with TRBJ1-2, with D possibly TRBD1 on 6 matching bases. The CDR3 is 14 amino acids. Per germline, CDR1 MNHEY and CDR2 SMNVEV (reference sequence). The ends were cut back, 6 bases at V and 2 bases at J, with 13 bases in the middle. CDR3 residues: CASSLGQYNYGYTF. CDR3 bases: TGTGCCAGCAGCCTTGGACAGTACAACTATGGCTACACCTTC.

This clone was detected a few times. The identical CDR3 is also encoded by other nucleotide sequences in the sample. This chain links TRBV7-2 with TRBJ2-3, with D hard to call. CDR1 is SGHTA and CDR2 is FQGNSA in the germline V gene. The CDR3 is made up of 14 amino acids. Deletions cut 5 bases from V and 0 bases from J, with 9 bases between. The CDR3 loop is CASSPTTSTDTQYF. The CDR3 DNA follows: TGTGCCAGCAGCCCGACGACTAGCACAGATACGCAGTATTTT.

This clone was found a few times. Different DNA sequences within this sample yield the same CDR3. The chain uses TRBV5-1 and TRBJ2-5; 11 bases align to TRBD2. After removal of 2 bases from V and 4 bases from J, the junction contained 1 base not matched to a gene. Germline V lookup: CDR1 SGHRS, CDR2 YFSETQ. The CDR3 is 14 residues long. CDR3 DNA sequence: TGCGCCAGCAGCTTTAGCGGGAGGGGAGAGACCCAGTACTTC. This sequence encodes CASSFSGRGETQYF.

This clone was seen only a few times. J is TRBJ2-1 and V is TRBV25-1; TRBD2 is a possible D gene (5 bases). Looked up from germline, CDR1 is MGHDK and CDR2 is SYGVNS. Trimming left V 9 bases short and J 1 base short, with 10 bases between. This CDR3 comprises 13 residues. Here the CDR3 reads CASSRGSYNEQFF. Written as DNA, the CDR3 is TGTGCCAGTTCCCGAGGGTCCTACAATGAGCAGTTCTTC.

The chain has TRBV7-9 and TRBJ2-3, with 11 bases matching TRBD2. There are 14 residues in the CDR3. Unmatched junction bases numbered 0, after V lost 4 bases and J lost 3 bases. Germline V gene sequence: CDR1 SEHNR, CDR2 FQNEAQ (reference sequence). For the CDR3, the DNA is TGTGCCAGCAGCTCTAGCGGGAGGACAGATACGCAGTATTTT. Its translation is CASSSSGRTDTQYF.

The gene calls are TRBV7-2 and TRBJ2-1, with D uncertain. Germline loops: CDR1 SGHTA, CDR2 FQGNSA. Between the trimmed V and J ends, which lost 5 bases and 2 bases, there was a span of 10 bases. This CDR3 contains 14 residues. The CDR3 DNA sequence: TGTGCCAGCAGCAACCAGGTTACCTACAATGAGCAGTTCTTC. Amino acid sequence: CASSNQVTYNEQFF.

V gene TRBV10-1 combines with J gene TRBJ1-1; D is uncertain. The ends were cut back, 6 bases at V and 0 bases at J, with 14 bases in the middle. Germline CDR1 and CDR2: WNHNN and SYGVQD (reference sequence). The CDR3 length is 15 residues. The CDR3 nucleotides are TGCGCCAGCAGCTCGGGCGGTCTCATGAACACTGAAGCTTTCTTT. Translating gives CASSSGGLMNTEAFF.

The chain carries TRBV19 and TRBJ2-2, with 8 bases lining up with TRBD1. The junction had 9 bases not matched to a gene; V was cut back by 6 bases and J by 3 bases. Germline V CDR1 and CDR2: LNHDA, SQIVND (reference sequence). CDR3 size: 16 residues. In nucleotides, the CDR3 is TGTGCCAGTAGACCTGACAGGGGACAGTACACCGGGGAGCTGTTTTTT. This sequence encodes CASRPDRGQYTGELFF. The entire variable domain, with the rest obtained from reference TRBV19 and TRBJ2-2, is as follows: DGGITQSPKYLFRKEGQNVTLSCEQNLNHDAMYWYRQDPGQGLRLIYYSQIVNDFQKGDIAEGYSVSREKKESFPLTVTSAQKNPTAFYLCASRPDRGQYTGELFFGEGSRLTVL.

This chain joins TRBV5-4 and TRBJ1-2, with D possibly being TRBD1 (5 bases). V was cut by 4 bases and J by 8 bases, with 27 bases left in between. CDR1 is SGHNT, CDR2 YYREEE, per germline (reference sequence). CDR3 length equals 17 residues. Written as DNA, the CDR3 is TGTGCCAGCAGCCAAGATGGGACGAGGGGCCGCCCTGACGGCTACACCTTC. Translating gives CASSQDGTRGRPDGYTF.

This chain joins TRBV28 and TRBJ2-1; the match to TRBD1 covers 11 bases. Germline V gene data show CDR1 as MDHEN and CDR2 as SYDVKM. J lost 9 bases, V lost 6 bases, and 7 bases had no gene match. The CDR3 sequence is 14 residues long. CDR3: CASSRWTGGSEQFF. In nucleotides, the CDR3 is TGTGCCAGCAGCCGTTGGACAGGGGGCAGTGAGCAGTTCTTC.

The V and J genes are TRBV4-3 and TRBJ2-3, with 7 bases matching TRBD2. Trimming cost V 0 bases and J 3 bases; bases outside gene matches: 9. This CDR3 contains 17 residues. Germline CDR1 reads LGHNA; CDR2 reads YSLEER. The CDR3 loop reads CASSQDLLAARTDTQYF. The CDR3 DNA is TGCGCCAGCAGCCAAGATCTGCTAGCGGCTCGTACAGATACGCAGTATTTT.

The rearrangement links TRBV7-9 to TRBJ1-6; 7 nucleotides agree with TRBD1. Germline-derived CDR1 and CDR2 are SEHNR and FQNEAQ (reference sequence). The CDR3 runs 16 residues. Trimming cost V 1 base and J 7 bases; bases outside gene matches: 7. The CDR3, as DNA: TGTGCCAGCAGCTTAGATGAGACAGGGAGGAATTCACCCCTCCACTTT. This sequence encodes CASSLDETGRNSPLHF.

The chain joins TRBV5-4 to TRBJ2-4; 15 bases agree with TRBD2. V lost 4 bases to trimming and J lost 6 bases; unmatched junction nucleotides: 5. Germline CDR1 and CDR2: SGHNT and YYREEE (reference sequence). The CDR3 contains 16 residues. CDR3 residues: CASSGGLAGGVNIQYF. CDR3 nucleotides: TGTGCCAGCAGCGGAGGACTAGCGGGAGGGGTAAACATTCAGTACTTC.